Following are 25 T cell receptor beta chains from one sample sequenced in a study of T cell repertoires in cytomegalovirus infection. TCRdb itself ran the reads through MiXCR, one entry per CDR3 protein. The sample shows roughly 310,000 distinct CDR3 sequences, almost 30% of them seen only once. Antigens of these TCRs are unknown. The sequenced sample was cultured PBMCs, obtained from culture after CMV antigen stimulation. The receptors were gathered from a human donor in good health (CMV status not recorded). Some clones in this sample may be carry-over from other donors' samples.

This clonotype showed up just a few times. The chain employs TRBV20-1 and TRBJ2-5; 10 bases match TRBD2. CDR1 is DFQATT and CDR2 is SNEGSKA in the germline V gene (reference sequence). This CDR3 comprises 16 residues. Trimming cost V 1 base and J 0 bases; bases outside gene matches: 5. CDR3 sequence: CSARGTSGAYQETQYF. The CDR3 coding sequence is TGCAGTGCTAGAGGGACTAGCGGAGCGTACCAAGAGACCCAGTACTTC.

This clonotype was seen repeatedly, ten times or more. The chain joins TRBV7-9 to TRBJ2-1; no clear D gene. The germline V and J ends were trimmed by 2 bases and 6 bases, with 11 bases remaining between them. Looked up from germline, CDR1 is SEHNR and CDR2 is FQNEAQ (reference sequence). This CDR3 comprises 14 residues. This chain's CDR3 is CASSLMENPNEQFF. CDR3 DNA sequence: TGTGCCAGCAGCTTAATGGAAAACCCCAATGAGCAGTTCTTC.

This clonotype was detected once. J is TRBJ2-5 and V is TRBV9, with 10 bases lining up with TRBD2. Germline CDR1 is SGDLS and CDR2 is YYNGEE. The CDR3 is 17 amino acids. Germline trimming cut 0 bases from V and 3 bases from J; bases unmatched to any gene: 8. The CDR3, as DNA: TGTGCCAGCAGCGTAGCTATGGCTAGCGGGAGCGAAGAGACCCAGTACTTC. Protein product: CASSVAMASGSEETQYF.

This clonotype has only a few counts. The CDR3 loop is CASQLSGGTDTQYF. For the CDR3, the DNA is TGTGCCAGCCAGTTATCCGGTGGCACAGATACGCAGTATTTT. The rearrangement joins TRBV7-3 to TRBJ2-3; D not resolved. The germline gives CDR1 SGHTA, CDR2 FQGTGA. This CDR3 comprises 14 residues. Trimming shortened V by 8 bases and J by 1 base, and 13 bases separated the two germline ends. The full variable domain, in which reference TRBV7-3 and TRBJ2-3 provide the parts outside the CDR3, is GAGVSQTPSNKVTEKGKYVELRCDPISGHTALYWYRQSLGQGPEFLIYFQGTGAADDSGLPNDRFFAVRPEGSVSTLKIQRTERGDSAVYLCASQLSGGTDTQYFGPGTRLTVL.

This clonotype has just a few counts. V is TRBV6-5 and J is TRBJ1-3; D remains unclear. V lost 5 bases and J 0 bases, leaving 11 bases between the germline ends. The germline V gene has CDR1 MNHEY and CDR2 SVGAGI. The CDR3 sequence is 15 residues long. The chain's CDR3 is CASSTYSSSGNTIYF. The CDR3 coding sequence is TGTGCCAGCAGTACCTACTCTAGCTCTGGAAACACCATATATTTT.

In its sample, this clonotype was seen many times. The chain has TRBV7-2 and TRBJ2-1, with 12 bases that match TRBD1. V dropped 5 bases and J dropped 8; count of bases not matched to a gene: 4. This CDR3 spans 14 amino acids. The germline V gene has CDR1 SGHTA and CDR2 FQGNSA. The chain's CDR3 is CASSRDRGRDEQFF. The CDR3 DNA sequence: TGTGCCAGCAGCCGGGACAGGGGGCGGGATGAGCAGTTCTTC.

The chain links TRBV28 to TRBJ1-1; D is perhaps TRBD1 (5 bases). CDR3 length: 14 residues. The germline V and J ends were trimmed by 2 bases and 4 bases, with 11 bases remaining between them. Germline lookup yields CDR1 MDHEN and CDR2 SYDVKM. The CDR3 DNA is TGTGCCAGCAGTTTAGGGGGTTCGGGCACTGAAGCTTTCTTT. Amino acids: CASSLGGSGTEAFF.

The CDR3 loop reads CSARTGQGAGTEAFF. The CDR3, as DNA: TGCAGTGCTAGAACAGGACAGGGGGCGGGAACTGAAGCTTTCTTT. The rearrangement links TRBV20-1 to TRBJ1-1; TRBD1 aligns across 11 bases. V lost 2 bases and J lost 5; bases outside the gene matches: 7. Germline-derived CDR1 and CDR2 are DFQATT and SNEGSKA (reference sequence). The CDR3 loop spans 15 amino acids.

The chain carries TRBV11-2 and TRBJ2-6; D remains ambiguous. The ends were cut back, 2 bases at V and 0 bases at J, with 11 bases in the middle. CDR3 length: 17 residues. Looked up from germline, CDR1 is SGHAT and CDR2 is FQNNGV. In DNA, the CDR3 is TGTGCCAGCAGCTTATTTACGGGCCGCTCTGGGGCCAACGTCCTGACTTTC. This translates into CASSLFTGRSGANVLTF.

The chain recombines TRBV7-6 with TRBJ1-4, with D perhaps matching TRBD1 (5 bases). V was trimmed by 0 bases and J by 0 bases, leaving 5 bases between them. Germline V gene sequence: CDR1 SGHVS, CDR2 FNYEAQ. The CDR3 spans 15 residues. DNA of the CDR3: TGTGCCAGCAGCTTAGCAGGGGCAACTAATGAAAAACTGTTTTTT. It yields the protein CASSLAGATNEKLFF.

This clonotype was detected a few times. CDR3 nucleotide sequence: TGTGCCAGCAGTGACTCCACAGGGGGCTATGGCTACACCTTC. It yields the protein CASSDSTGGYGYTF. The genes are TRBV6-4 and TRBJ1-2, with TRBD1 matching over 8 bases. J was trimmed by 4 bases and V by 0 bases; bases with no gene match: 1. The CDR3 is made up of 14 amino acids. Germline lookup yields CDR1 MRHNA and CDR2 SNTAGT.

This clonotype occurred many times. This rearrangement joins TRBV7-8 to TRBJ1-3, with TRBD1 identical over 7 bases. The CDR3 runs 16 residues. Germline-derived CDR1 and CDR2 are SGHVS and FQNEAQ. After removal of 3 bases from V and 2 bases from J, the junction contained 7 bases not matched to a gene. CDR3 in DNA: TGTGCCAGCAGCTTTTCAGGGGGTAGAACTGGAAACACCATATATTTT. Residues: CASSFSGGRTGNTIYF.

This clonotype was recorded a few times. The chain employs TRBV12-3 or TRBV12-4 and TRBJ2-6; the D gene is possibly TRBD1 (6 bases). The ends were cut back, 5 bases at V and 0 bases at J, with 14 bases in the middle. The CDR3 runs 17 residues. The CDR3 spells CASSLDRLSSGANVLTF. The CDR3 region has the DNA TGTGCCAGCAGTCTAGACAGGTTAAGCTCTGGGGCCAACGTCCTGACTTTC.

This chain uses TRBV7-9 with TRBJ2-5; weak D call: TRBD1 (6 bases). V was cut by 1 base and J by 0 bases, with 12 bases left in between. The CDR3 extends over 16 amino acids. The germline V gene encodes CDR1 SEHNR and CDR2 FQNEAQ (reference sequence). The CDR3 nucleotides are TGTGCCAGCAGCTTAGGTACACAGGGTAACCAAGAGACCCAGTACTTC. Its translation: CASSLGTQGNQETQYF.

The rearrangement joins TRBV2 to TRBJ1-5, with a tentative D call TRBD1 (5 bases). Per germline, CDR1 SNHLY and CDR2 FYNNEI. Trimming removed 3 bases from V and 0 bases from J, with 15 bases in between. This CDR3 spans 17 amino acids. CDR3 nucleotides: TGTGCCAGCAGTGACATGGGACTAACTTATAGCAATCAGCCCCAGCATTTT. Translating gives CASSDMGLTYSNQPQHF.

V usage is TRBV9 and J usage is TRBJ1-3, with TRBD1 matching over 7 bases. CDR3 length: 15 residues. V lost 5 bases, J lost 8 bases, and 13 bases stayed unmatched. The germline V gene has CDR1 SGDLS and CDR2 YYNGEE. The CDR3 spells CASSFRGTEVDTIYF. DNA for the CDR3: TGTGCCAGCAGTTTTAGGGGGACAGAGGTAGACACCATATATTTT.

There are a few counts of this clonotype. The chain links TRBV6-6 to TRBJ1-5, with D perhaps matching TRBD1 (5 bases). The CDR3 has 13 amino acids. V shed 8 bases and J shed 3 bases, with 11 bases lying between them. Per germline, CDR1 MNHNY and CDR2 SVGAGI (reference sequence). The CDR3 protein is CASGGANNQPQHF. The DNA for the CDR3 is TGTGCCAGCGGCGGGGCAAACAATCAGCCCCAGCATTTT.

The CDR3 DNA follows: TGTGCCAGCAGGGCAGACAGGGCTAGCAATCAGCCCCAGCATTTT. Translating it yields CASRADRASNQPQHF. This chain links TRBV2 with TRBJ1-5, with 7 bases aligning to TRBD1. V shed 6 bases, J shed 0 bases, and the junction held 5 bases outside the gene matches. Germline lookup yields CDR1 SNHLY and CDR2 FYNNEI. The length of the CDR3 is 15 residues.

The chain recombines TRBV19 with TRBJ2-3, with TRBD1 matching 7 bases. After removal of 5 bases from V and 6 bases from J, the junction contained 14 bases not matched to a gene. Germline V CDR1 and CDR2: LNHDA, SQIVND (reference sequence). The CDR3 runs 16 residues. Written as DNA, the CDR3 is TGTGCCAGTAGTTCTCCCAGGGGGTCCAAACCCGATACGCAGTATTTT. This encodes CASSSPRGSKPDTQYF. Looking up the rest from reference TRBV19 and TRBJ2-3 gives the full variable domain: DGGITQSPKYLFRKEGQNVTLSCEQNLNHDAMYWYRQDPGQGLRLIYYSQIVNDFQKGDIAEGYSVSREKKESFPLTVTSAQKNPTAFYLCASSSPRGSKPDTQYFGPGTRLTVL.

CDR3 residues: CSARDVFRRQSANYGYTF. In nucleotides, the CDR3 is TGCAGTGCTAGAGACGTCTTCAGGCGACAGAGCGCTAACTATGGCTACACCTTC. This sequence joins TRBV20-1 and TRBJ1-2; possibly TRBD1 for D (5 bases). CDR3 length: 18 residues. The germline CDR1 and CDR2 sequences are DFQATT and SNEGSKA (reference sequence). Trimming took off 0 bases at V and 0 bases at J, with 20 bases between the two ends.

The chain employs TRBV20-1 and TRBJ2-7; the D call may be TRBD1 or TRBD2 (5 bases each). Germline lookup yields CDR1 DFQATT and CDR2 SNEGSKA (reference sequence). This CDR3 contains 12 residues. Trimming cost V 7 bases and J 0 bases, with 10 bases left between them. This CDR3 reads CSVEGHSYEQYF. The CDR3 DNA is TGCAGTGTTGAGGGGCACTCCTACGAGCAGTACTTC.

The rearrangement links TRBV12-3 or TRBV12-4 to TRBJ2-3; possibly TRBD1 for D (5 bases). Deletions cut 7 bases from V and 3 bases from J, with 11 bases between. This CDR3 comprises 13 residues. CDR3 nucleotides: TGTGCCAGCACAGGGTCCTTGACAGATACGCAGTATTTT. It translates to CASTGSLTDTQYF.

The chain is built from TRBV19 and TRBJ2-7, with 7 bases that match TRBD1. This CDR3 has 16 amino acids. Germline CDR1 and CDR2: LNHDA and SQIVND (reference sequence). The V gene end was trimmed by 0 bases and the J gene end by 2 bases; junction bases not matched to a gene: 7. CDR3: CASSIDRGDRPYEQYF. The CDR3 DNA reads as TGTGCCAGTAGTATAGATCGTGGGGACAGACCCTACGAGCAGTACTTC.

This clonotype was picked up a small number of times. The V gene is TRBV19, the J gene TRBJ1-4; the match to TRBD1 covers 9 bases. The CDR3 length is 14 residues. The V and J ends lost 5 bases and 8 bases, in that order; junction bases with no gene match: 6. Germline CDR1 LNHDA, CDR2 SQIVND (reference sequence). The CDR3 protein is CASSFGTGNEKLFF. As DNA, the CDR3 is TGTGCCAGTAGTTTTGGGACAGGGAACGAAAAACTGTTTTTT.

This chain uses TRBV7-2 with TRBJ2-7, with 8 bases matching TRBD2. Germline V CDR1 and CDR2: SGHTA, FQGNSA. V lost 1 base to trimming and J lost 4 bases; unmatched junction nucleotides: 6. The CDR3 contains 15 residues. The CDR3 nucleotides are TGTGCCAGCAGCTTAGAAGCGGGAGCGACTTACGAGCAGTACTTC. This codes for CASSLEAGATYEQYF.